What follows are 27 T cell receptor beta chains derived from one specimen sequenced in a study of T-cell memory formation after mild COVID-19. A single record per CDR3 protein comes from TCRdb applying MiXCR to the 5' RACE reads. Of 350,000 to 500,000 distinct CDR3 sequences detected, roughly 18% appear once; the ten largest clones hold roughly 21%. Sequences were obtained from PBMCs or a T cell subset sorted from them (not recorded which). These receptors all come from a young man who had mild COVID-19 (a few samples of this study predate the infection). Cell type and time point are not known.

In its sample, this clonotype was seen a few times. CDR3 protein: CSARLAGGPDTQYF. CDR3 sequence (DNA): TGCAGTGCACGACTAGCGGGGGGGCCAGATACGCAGTATTTT. The chain uses TRBV20-1 and TRBJ2-3; 14 nucleotides agree with TRBD2. Germline V gene lookup returns CDR1 DFQATT and CDR2 SNEGSKA (reference sequence). V lost 6 bases to trimming and J lost 4 bases; unmatched junction nucleotides: 3. The CDR3 is made up of 14 amino acids.

This clonotype showed up just a few times. V is TRBV4-3 and J is TRBJ2-5; D could derive from TRBD1 or TRBD2 (6 bases each). The CDR3 contains 21 residues. The V end was cut by 6 bases, the J end by 4 bases, with 36 bases between. Germline CDR1 and CDR2: LGHNA and YSLEER. CDR3 nucleotides: TGCGCCAGCAGTCCGGGCACGACGGTTAGGGGGGCGACAAGGTCGAGAGAGACCCAGTACTTC. Translation gives CASSPGTTVRGATRSRETQYF.

The chain joins TRBV18 to TRBJ1-1; 7 nucleotides match TRBD1. The V and J ends lost 5 bases and 7 bases, in that order; junction bases with no gene match: 10. CDR1 and CDR2 (germline): KGHSH, LQKENI. The length of the CDR3 is 14 residues. The CDR3 protein is CASSRDRVQFEAFF. The DNA of the CDR3 is TGTGCCAGCTCAAGAGACAGGGTTCAGTTTGAAGCTTTCTTT.

This clonotype occurred many times. This chain links TRBV5-1 with TRBJ2-7, with D unclear. The CDR3 spans 13 residues. V was trimmed by 0 bases and J by 0 bases, leaving 4 bases between them. Germline values: CDR1 SGHRS, CDR2 YFSETQ. The CDR3 bases are TGCGCCAGCAGCTTGGACGGCTCCTACGAGCAGTACTTC. This encodes CASSLDGSYEQYF.

This clonotype was seen repeatedly, ten times or more. The rearrangement links TRBV20-1 to TRBJ1-2, with a possible D match to TRBD1 (6 bases). The V end lost 4 bases, the J end lost 0 bases, and 9 bases lay between the germline ends. This CDR3 spans 13 amino acids. Germline V CDR1 and CDR2: DFQATT, SNEGSKA (reference sequence). This CDR3 is CSAKGGANYGYTF. The CDR3 region has the DNA TGCAGTGCTAAGGGGGGAGCTAACTATGGCTACACCTTC.

The rearrangement joins TRBV12-3 or TRBV12-4 to TRBJ2-2; 7 nucleotides agree with TRBD1. Trimming cost V 6 bases and J 2 bases; bases outside gene matches: 6. The CDR3 is 15 amino acids. CDR3 sequence reads: CASRYGTVNTGELFF. CDR3 nucleotide sequence: TGTGCCAGCAGATACGGGACAGTCAACACCGGGGAGCTGTTTTTT.

This clonotype was counted many times. The CDR3 DNA reads TGTGCCAGCAGGACCGGGTTCCCGAACACCGGGGAGCTGTTTTTT. The encoded protein is CASRTGFPNTGELFF. J is TRBJ2-2 and V is TRBV12-3 or TRBV12-4; D unresolved. The V end lost 6 bases, the J end lost 0 bases, and 11 bases lay between the germline ends. This CDR3 comprises 15 residues.

There are a few counts of this clonotype. J is TRBJ1-3 and V is TRBV18; D is unclear. CDR3 size: 16 residues. Germline CDR1 reads KGHSH; CDR2 reads LQKENI. The V gene lost 3 bases and the J gene lost 2 bases, with 14 bases spanning the gap. CDR3 nucleotide sequence: TGTGCCAGCTCACCCTCGCGGGCCGGAGCTGGAAACACCATATATTTT. Encoded protein: CASSPSRAGAGNTIYF.

Only a few counts were recorded for this clonotype. The V call is TRBV7-2, the J call TRBJ2-1; TRBD1 matches at 12 bases. The junction had 7 bases not matched to a gene; V was cut back by 5 bases and J by 5 bases. Germline V lookup: CDR1 SGHTA, CDR2 FQGNSA. The CDR3 consists of 16 residues. CDR3 loop: CASSPPGTGGHNEQFF. The CDR3 DNA sequence: TGTGCCAGCAGCCCCCCCGGGACAGGGGGCCACAATGAGCAGTTCTTC.

The V and J genes are TRBV6-2 or TRBV6-3 and TRBJ2-3, with a tentative D call TRBD1 (5 bases). The germline gives CDR1 MNHEY, CDR2 SVGEGT. The CDR3 is 14 residues long. V was shortened by 7 bases and J by 3 bases, with 14 bases between the two germline ends. This chain's CDR3 is CASIQPPGTDTQYF. Written as DNA, the CDR3 is TGTGCCAGCATCCAACCGCCAGGGACAGATACGCAGTATTTT.

This clonotype occurred a few times. J is TRBJ1-4 and V is TRBV4-3, with D perhaps TRBD1 (5 bases). The CDR3 totals 16 residues. CDR1 is LGHNA, CDR2 YSLEER, per germline. V shed 1 base and J shed 5 bases, with 14 bases lying between them. The CDR3 here is CASSQGPGSGNEKLFF. CDR3 DNA sequence: TGCGCCAGCAGCCAAGGCCCAGGGAGTGGAAATGAAAAACTGTTTTTT.

This clonotype was picked up many times. The gene calls are TRBV7-9 and TRBJ2-7; possibly TRBD1 for D (6 bases). Germline V gene sequence: CDR1 SEHNR, CDR2 FQNEAQ (reference sequence). This CDR3 contains 17 residues. The V end was cut by 5 bases, the J end by 4 bases, with 24 bases between. The CDR3 region is CASSLDGPRGLVYEQYF. Written as DNA, the CDR3 is TGTGCCAGCAGCCTAGACGGCCCGAGGGGGTTGGTGTACGAGCAGTACTTC.

The chain links TRBV20-1 to TRBJ2-2, with a weak D call TRBD1 (5 bases). Trimming removed 2 bases at V and 4 bases at J, with 11 bases between. Per germline, CDR1 DFQATT and CDR2 SNEGSKA (reference sequence). There are 14 residues in the CDR3. The CDR3 bases are TGCAGTGCTAGAAGGCAGGGCGGCACCGGGGAGCTGTTTTTT. Protein product: CSARRQGGTGELFF.

The chain employs TRBV4-1 and TRBJ2-7; unclear D gene. Trimming took 4 bases from V and 2 from J, leaving 12 bases between them. Germline assignment: CDR1 MGHRA and CDR2 YSYEKL. CDR3 length equals 14 residues. CDR3 sequence (DNA): TGCGCCAGCAGCCTACACCGGGCACCCTACGAGCAGTACGTC. Its protein is CASSLHRAPYEQYV.

This clonotype was recorded a few times. The J gene is TRBJ1-1, the V gene TRBV18; possible D gene TRBD1, 6 bases. V was cut by 1 base and J by 4 bases, with 22 bases left in between. Germline assignment: CDR1 KGHSH and CDR2 LQKENI. CDR3 size: 18 residues. The CDR3 loop reads CASSPLRKGGGSSTEAFF. The CDR3 bases are TGTGCCAGCTCACCACTCAGGAAGGGGGGCGGGTCAAGCACTGAAGCTTTCTTT.

This clonotype was found a few times. The chain uses TRBV27 and TRBJ1-1; tentatively, D is TRBD1 (5 bases). Germline V CDR1 and CDR2: MNHEY, SMNVEV (reference sequence). This CDR3 has 15 amino acids. The ends were cut back, 7 bases at V and 5 bases at J, with 20 bases in the middle. The chain's CDR3 is CASNLGPAFWTEAFF. In DNA form, the CDR3 reads TGTGCCAGCAACCTGGGACCCGCCTTTTGGACTGAAGCTTTCTTT.

This clonotype was recorded many times. The rearrangement links TRBV12-3 or TRBV12-4 to TRBJ2-5; possibly TRBD2 for D (7 bases). The CDR3 consists of 17 residues. Trimming stripped 6 bases from V and 0 bases from J, with 20 bases between. As DNA, the CDR3 is TGTGCCAGCAGCCAAAGGTGGCGGGGGCAGTACCAAGAGACCCAGTACTTC. It is translated as CASSQRWRGQYQETQYF.

The V and J genes are TRBV20-1 and TRBJ2-5; 8 bases agree with TRBD1. The CDR3 contains 13 residues. CDR1 DFQATT and CDR2 SNEGSKA come from the germline V gene (reference sequence). The J segment lost 4 bases and the V segment lost 6 bases, leaving 7 bases of the junction unmatched. The CDR3 region has the DNA TGCAGTGCCCTAGACAGGGGAGGAGAGACCCAGTACTTC. It translates to CSALDRGGETQYF.

This clonotype turned up a few times. The chain joins TRBV7-2 to TRBJ2-6; D unresolved. CDR1 and CDR2 from the germline V gene are SGHTA and FQGNSA. V dropped 5 bases and J dropped 14 bases, with 13 bases sitting between them. CDR3 size: 12 residues. The CDR3 protein is CASSRDIGILTF. The CDR3 coding sequence is TGTGCCAGCAGCCGAGATATTGGGATCCTGACTTTC. The full variable domain, its missing parts supplied by reference TRBV7-2 and TRBJ2-6, is GAGVSQSPSNKVTEKGKDVELRCDPISGHTALYWYRQSLGQGLEFLIYFQGNSAPDKSGLPSDRFSAERTGGSVSTLTIQRTQQEDSAVYLCASSRDIGILTFGAGSRLTVL.

This sequence joins TRBV12-3 or TRBV12-4 and TRBJ1-5, with 7 positions matching TRBD1. J gave up 8 bases and V 4 bases, and 11 bases lay outside the gene matches. This CDR3 region has 15 residues. The CDR3 protein is CASSWGDRVTEPQHF. For the CDR3, the DNA is TGTGCCAGCAGTTGGGGTGACAGGGTAACAGAGCCCCAGCATTTT.

The chain employs TRBV18 and TRBJ2-1; 8 bases line up with TRBD2. The CDR3 loop spans 15 amino acids. V lost 3 bases to trimming and J lost 3 bases; unmatched junction nucleotides: 4. Germline V gives CDR1 KGHSH, CDR2 LQKENI. The CDR3 DNA reads TGTGCCAGCTCACCGGGGCGGGGGGACTACAATGAGCAGTTCTTC. Translated: CASSPGRGDYNEQFF.

V gene TRBV20-1 combines with J gene TRBJ1-1, with 7 positions matching TRBD1. The CDR3 is 14 residues long. CDR1 is DFQATT and CDR2 is SNEGSKA in the germline V gene (reference sequence). V dropped 6 bases and J dropped 7; count of bases not matched to a gene: 14. The CDR3 loop reads CSAKNPRQGNEAFF. The CDR3, as DNA: TGCAGTGCCAAAAACCCTCGACAGGGCAATGAAGCTTTCTTT.

The chain couples TRBV12-3 or TRBV12-4 to TRBJ1-2, with 7 positions matching TRBD1. With V trimmed by 6 bases and J by 7 bases, 8 bases remained unmatched. CDR3 length equals 13 residues. As DNA, the CDR3 is TGTGCCAGCAGGCTAGGGGGCCTCGGTGGCTACACCTTC. Its translation: CASRLGGLGGYTF.

V usage is TRBV7-6 and J usage is TRBJ2-2; 16 bases match TRBD2. Germline V lookup: CDR1 SGHVS, CDR2 FNYEAQ. The CDR3 is 19 amino acids. V was clipped by 5 bases and J by 5 bases; unmatched bases: 11. The CDR3 spells CASSSGTSGGGTRTGELFF. The CDR3 DNA reads as TGTGCCAGCAGCAGTGGGACTAGCGGGGGGGGGACGAGGACCGGGGAGCTGTTTTTT.

This clonotype was detected a few times. This chain connects TRBV2 to TRBJ1-6; D remains ambiguous. Germline V gene data show CDR1 as SNHLY and CDR2 as FYNNEI. The CDR3 runs 13 residues. The V end lost 8 bases, the J end lost 0 bases, and 5 bases lay between the germline ends. The CDR3 nucleotides read TGTGCCAGCTCGCGCTCCTATAATTCACCCCTCCACTTT. This sequence encodes CASSRSYNSPLHF.

The V gene is TRBV7-2, the J gene TRBJ2-6, with a tentative D call TRBD2 (6 bases). V lost 4 bases, J lost 3 bases, and 16 bases lay in between. From germline, CDR1 is SGHTA and CDR2 FQGNSA. CDR3 length: 17 residues. The CDR3 DNA reads TGTGCCAGCAGCTCAGGGACGGGGGACCGTGGGGCCAACGTCCTGACTTTC. The encoded protein is CASSSGTGDRGANVLTF.

This clonotype has a handful of counts. This chain links TRBV7-6 with TRBJ2-4, with D uncertain. The CDR3 extends over 13 amino acids. Germline CDR1 reads SGHVS; CDR2 reads FNYEAQ. Trimming left V 4 bases short and J 3 bases short, with 7 bases between. CDR3 DNA: TGTGCCAGCAGCTCAAGTTACAAAAACATTCAGTACTTC. Its protein is CASSSSYKNIQYF.